This T cell receptor beta chain emerged from a study of blood T cell repertoires in COVID-19. Turning to the study itself: COVID-19 samples from acute and convalescent phases originated in the United States, Italy and Spain.

Seattle researchers signed up patients amid active infection and tracked them longitudinally. Source study methods: Amplifying reference gene primers gave estimates of nucleated cell counts. This table comes from immunoSEQ multiplex PCR, and its TCRdb copy is limited to in-frame clones, with some not included. From that table come the V and J calls and clone size; the DNA was used to work out D and trimming. Seen here are about 350,000 clones, around nine tenths observed once, and the top ten hold 3% to 4.5%. Germline V CDR1 and CDR2: SGHRS, YFSETQ. V dropped 5 bases and J dropped 2 bases, with 13 bases sitting between them. The CDR3 has 14 amino acids.

Material: peripheral blood. This TCR derives from a woman aged 55-70 years with COVID-19, enrolled during active disease. This chain joins TRBV5-1 and TRBJ2-5; D possibly corresponds to TRBD2 (5 bases). CDR3 in DNA: TGCGCCAGCAGTCCCGGGGAGACACAAGAGACCCAGTACTTC. As protein: CASSPGETQETQYF.